This T cell receptor (beta chain) is from a study of blood T cells in healthy people across ages. This CDR3 has 16 residues. The V gene end was trimmed by 5 bases and the J gene end by 1 base; junction bases not matched to a gene: 8. Germline values: CDR1 SGHTA, CDR2 FQGNSA. The use of a sample-barcoded 5' primer and a J-beta primer mix characterized a second PCR of roughly 7 to 11 cycles. At least 2.5 million CDR3-containing paired-end reads were obtained per sample. Each CDR3 protein is one row after TCRdb ran MiXCR on the 5' RACE reads. The sample contains 850,000 to 950,000 distinct CDR3 sequences, roughly 26% of which appear only once. This clonotype was counted many times.

Sequencing was done on a sample of blood. V is TRBV7-2 and J is TRBJ2-5; 9 nucleotides align to TRBD2. The sequence was collected from a woman over 75 in good health. The CDR3 reads CASSRSVAGAQETQYF. The CDR3, as DNA: TGTGCCAGCAGCCGTTCCGTAGCGGGGGCCCAAGAGACCCAGTACTTC.